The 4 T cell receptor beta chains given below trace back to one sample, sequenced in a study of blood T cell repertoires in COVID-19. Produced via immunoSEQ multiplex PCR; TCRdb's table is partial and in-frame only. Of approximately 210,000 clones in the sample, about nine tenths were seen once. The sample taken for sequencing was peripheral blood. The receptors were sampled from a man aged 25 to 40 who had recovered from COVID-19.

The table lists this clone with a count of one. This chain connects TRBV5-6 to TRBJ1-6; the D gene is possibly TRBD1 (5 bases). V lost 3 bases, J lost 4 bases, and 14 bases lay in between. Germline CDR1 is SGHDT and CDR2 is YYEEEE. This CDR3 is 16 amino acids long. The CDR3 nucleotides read TGTGCCAGCAGCTGGGGCCCGGGTTATTATAATTCACCCCTCCACTTT. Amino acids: CASSWGPGYYNSPLHF.

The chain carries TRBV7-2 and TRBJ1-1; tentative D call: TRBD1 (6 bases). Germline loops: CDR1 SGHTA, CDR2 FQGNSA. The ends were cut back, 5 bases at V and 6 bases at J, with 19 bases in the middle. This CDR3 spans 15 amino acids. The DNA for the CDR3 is TGTGCCAGCAGCCAACAGACAGGACGGGAGGCTGAAGCTTTCTTT. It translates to CASSQQTGREAEAFF.

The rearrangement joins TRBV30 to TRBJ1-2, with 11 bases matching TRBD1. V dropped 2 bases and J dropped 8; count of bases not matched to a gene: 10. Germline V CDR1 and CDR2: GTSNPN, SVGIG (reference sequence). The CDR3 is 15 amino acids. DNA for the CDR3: TGTGCCTGGAGTTCTCCGGACAGGGGGCTGGACGGCTACACCTTC. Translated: CAWSSPDRGLDGYTF.

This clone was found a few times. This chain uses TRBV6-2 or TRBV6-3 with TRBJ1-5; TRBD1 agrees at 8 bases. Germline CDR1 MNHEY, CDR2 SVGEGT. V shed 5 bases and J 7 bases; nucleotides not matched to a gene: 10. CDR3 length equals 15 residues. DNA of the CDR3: TGTGCCAGCAGTGACCCAGGGGGCGCGGGGCAGCCCCAGCATTTT. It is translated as CASSDPGGAGQPQHF.